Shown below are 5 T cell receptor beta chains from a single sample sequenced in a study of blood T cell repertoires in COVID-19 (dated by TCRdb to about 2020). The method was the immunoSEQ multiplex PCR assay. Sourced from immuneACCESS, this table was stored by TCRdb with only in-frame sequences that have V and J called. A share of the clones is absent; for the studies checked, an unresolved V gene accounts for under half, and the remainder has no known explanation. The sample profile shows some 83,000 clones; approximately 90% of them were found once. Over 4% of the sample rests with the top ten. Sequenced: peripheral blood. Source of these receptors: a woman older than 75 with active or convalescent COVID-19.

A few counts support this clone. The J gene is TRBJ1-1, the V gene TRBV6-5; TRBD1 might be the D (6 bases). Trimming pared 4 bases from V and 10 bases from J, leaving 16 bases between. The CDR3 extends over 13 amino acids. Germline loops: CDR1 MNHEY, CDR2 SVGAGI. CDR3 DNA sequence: TGTGCCAGCAGTTCTACAGGGCGCCTCGCAGCTTTCTTT. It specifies CASSSTGRLAAFF.

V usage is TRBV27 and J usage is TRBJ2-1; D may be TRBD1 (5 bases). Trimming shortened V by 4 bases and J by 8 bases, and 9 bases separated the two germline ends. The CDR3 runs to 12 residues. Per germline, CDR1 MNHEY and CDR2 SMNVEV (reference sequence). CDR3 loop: CASSSLRDEQFF. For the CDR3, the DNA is TGTGCCAGCAGTTCCCTCAGGGATGAGCAGTTCTTC.

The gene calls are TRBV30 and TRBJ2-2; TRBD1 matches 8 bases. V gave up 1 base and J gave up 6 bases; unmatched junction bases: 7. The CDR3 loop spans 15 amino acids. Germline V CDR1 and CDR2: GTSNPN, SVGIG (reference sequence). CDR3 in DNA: TGTGCCTGGAGTGGGTGGACAGGGCGCGCCGGGGAGCTGTTTTTT. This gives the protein CAWSGWTGRAGELFF.

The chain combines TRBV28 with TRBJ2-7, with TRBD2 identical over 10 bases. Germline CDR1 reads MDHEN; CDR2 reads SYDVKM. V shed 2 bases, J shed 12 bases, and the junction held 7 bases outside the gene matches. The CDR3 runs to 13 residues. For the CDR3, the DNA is TGTGCCAGCAGTTTAGGGCTAGCGGGGGAGTTGTACTTC. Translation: CASSLGLAGELYF.

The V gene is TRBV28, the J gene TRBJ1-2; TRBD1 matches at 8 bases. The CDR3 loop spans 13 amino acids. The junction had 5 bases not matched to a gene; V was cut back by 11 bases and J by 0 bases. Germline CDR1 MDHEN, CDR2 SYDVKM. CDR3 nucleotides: TGTGCCGGTACAGGGGGAGCTAACTATGGCTACACCTTC. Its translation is CAGTGGANYGYTF.